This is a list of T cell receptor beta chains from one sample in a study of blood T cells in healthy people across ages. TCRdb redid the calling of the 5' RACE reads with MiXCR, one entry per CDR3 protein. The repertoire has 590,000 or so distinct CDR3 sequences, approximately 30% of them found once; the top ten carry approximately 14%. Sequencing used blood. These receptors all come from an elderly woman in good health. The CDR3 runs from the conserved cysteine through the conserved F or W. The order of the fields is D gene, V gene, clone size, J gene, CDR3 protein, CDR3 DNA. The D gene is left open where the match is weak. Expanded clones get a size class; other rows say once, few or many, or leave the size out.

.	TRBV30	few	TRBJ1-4	CAWAGDGGFDEKLFF	TGTGCCTGGGCCGGGGACGGCGGATTTGATGAAAAACTGTTTTTT
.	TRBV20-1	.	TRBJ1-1	CSALSGGGSYGTEAFF	TGCAGTGCCCTCTCAGGCGGGGGATCATATGGCACTGAAGCTTTCTTT
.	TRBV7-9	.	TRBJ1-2	CASSLAQAGGYGYTF	TGTGCCAGCAGCTTAGCCCAGGCCGGAGGCTATGGCTACACCTTC
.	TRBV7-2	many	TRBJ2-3	CASSLGRGGSTDTQYF	TGTGCCAGCAGCTTAGGGCGCGGGGGCAGCACAGATACGCAGTATTTT
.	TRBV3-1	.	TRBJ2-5	CASGQVGGQQETQYF	TGTGCCAGCGGCCAAGTGGGGGGACAGCAAGAGACCCAGTACTTC
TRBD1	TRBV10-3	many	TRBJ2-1	CAISTGQGNEQFF	TGTGCCATCAGTACCGGACAGGGAAATGAGCAGTTCTTC
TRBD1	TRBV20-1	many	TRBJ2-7	CSANPTGYEQYF	TGCAGTGCTAACCCGACAGGGTACGAGCAGTACTTC
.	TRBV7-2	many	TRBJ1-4	CASSFRVSNEKLFF	TGTGCCAGCAGCTTCAGGGTATCTAATGAAAAACTGTTTTTT
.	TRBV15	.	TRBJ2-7	CATSRSRGFGEQYF	TGTGCCACCAGCAGATCACGGGGGTTTGGGGAGCAGTACTTC
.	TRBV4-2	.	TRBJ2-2	CASSPSPTQEWVGELFF	TGTGCCAGCAGCCCATCTCCGACACAGGAGTGGGTCGGGGAGCTGTTTTTT
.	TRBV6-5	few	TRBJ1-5	CASRSNRVPYQPQHF	TGTGCCAGCAGGTCAAACAGGGTACCGTATCAGCCCCAGCATTTT
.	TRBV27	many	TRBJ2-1	CASSSMLNNEQFF	TGTGCCAGCAGTTCAATGCTCAACAATGAGCAGTTCTTC
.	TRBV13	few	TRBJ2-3	CASSLPGGREYF	TGTGCCAGCAGTTTACCCGGGGGTAGGGAGTATTTT
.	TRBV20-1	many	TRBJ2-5	CSARNRVRGWQETQYF	TGCAGTGCTAGGAACAGGGTCAGGGGATGGCAAGAGACCCAGTACTTC
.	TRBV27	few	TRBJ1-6	CASSLIQENSPLHF	TGTGCCAGCAGTTTAATACAGGAAAATTCACCCCTCCACTTT
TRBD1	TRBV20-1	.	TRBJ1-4	CSAEGQGTEKRFF	TGCAGTGCGGAGGGACAGGGGACTGAAAAACGGTTTTTT
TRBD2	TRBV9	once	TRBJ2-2	CASSTIRPGLAGHTGELFF	TGTGCCAGCAGCACCATCAGGCCGGGACTAGCGGGACACACCGGGGAGCTGTTTTTT
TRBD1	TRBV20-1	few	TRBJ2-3	CSARGLTGRADTQYF	TGCAGTGCTAGAGGGCTGACAGGGCGGGCAGATACGCAGTATTTT
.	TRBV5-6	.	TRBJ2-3	CASSLARITSSQYF	TGTGCCAGCAGCTTGGCCCGGATCACTTCCTCGCAGTATTTT
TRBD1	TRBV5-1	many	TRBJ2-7	CASSLDTGGEQYF	TGCGCCAGCAGCTTGGATACAGGGGGCGAGCAGTACTTC
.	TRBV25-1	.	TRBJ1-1	CASRKARDDLEAFF	TGTGCCAGCAGGAAGGCCAGGGATGACCTTGAAGCTTTCTTT
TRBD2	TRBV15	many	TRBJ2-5	CATRKRTSGAVGTQYF	TGTGCCACCAGGAAAAGGACTAGCGGGGCCGTGGGGACCCAGTACTTC
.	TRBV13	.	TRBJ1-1	CASSHRGQGLTEAFF	TGTGCCAGCAGCCATCGTGGGCAGGGGCTTACTGAAGCTTTCTTT
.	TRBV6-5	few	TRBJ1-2	CAIKQGGDNYGYTF	TGTGCCATAAAACAGGGAGGGGATAACTATGGCTACACCTTC
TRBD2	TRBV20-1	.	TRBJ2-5	CSARNGGNWETQYF	TGCAGTGCTAGAAACGGGGGGAATTGGGAGACCCAGTACTTC
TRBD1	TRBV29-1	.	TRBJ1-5	CSVRTGGVDQPQHF	TGCAGCGTACGAACAGGGGGCGTGGATCAGCCCCAGCATTTT
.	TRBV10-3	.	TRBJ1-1	CAISDPAGKNTEAFF	TGTGCCATCAGTGATCCCGCCGGAAAGAACACTGAAGCTTTCTTT
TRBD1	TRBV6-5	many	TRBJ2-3	CASSRQGAAYTQYF	TGTGCCAGCAGTCGACAGGGGGCGGCGTATACGCAGTATTTT
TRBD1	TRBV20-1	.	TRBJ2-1	CSFPMGQEYNEQFF	TGCAGTTTCCCCATGGGACAGGAATACAATGAGCAGTTCTTC
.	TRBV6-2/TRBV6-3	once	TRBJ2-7	CASSYPDSPKGYEQYF	TGTGCCAGCAGTTACCCCGACAGTCCAAAAGGCTACGAGCAGTACTTC
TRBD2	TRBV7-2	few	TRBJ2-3	CASSPRRAGGSTDTQYF	TGTGCCAGCAGTCCACGGAGGGCCGGGGGGAGCACAGATACGCAGTATTTT
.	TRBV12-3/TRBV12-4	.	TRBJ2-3	CASSRSSEAGKQYF	TGTGCCAGCAGTCGATCTTCGGAGGCTGGAAAGCAGTATTTT
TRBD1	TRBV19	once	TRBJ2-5	CASSSWTGQETQYF	TGTGCCAGTAGTTCCTGGACAGGTCAAGAGACCCAGTACTTC
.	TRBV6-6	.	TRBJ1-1	CASSGSINTEAFF	TGTGCCAGCAGTGGCAGCATAAACACTGAAGCTTTCTTT
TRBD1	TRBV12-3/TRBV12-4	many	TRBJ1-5	CASRAQGDAQPQHF	TGTGCCAGCAGGGCACAGGGGGATGCTCAGCCCCAGCATTTT
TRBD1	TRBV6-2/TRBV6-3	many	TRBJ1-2	CASSYTGQGYYGYTF	TGTGCCAGCAGTTACACTGGACAGGGGTACTATGGCTACACCTTC
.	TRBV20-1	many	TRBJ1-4	CSARDRADEKLFF	TGCAGTGCTAGAGATCGGGCGGATGAAAAACTGTTTTTT
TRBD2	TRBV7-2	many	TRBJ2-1	CASSAPGTRHGNEQFF	TGTGCCAGCAGCGCACCCGGGACTAGACACGGCAATGAGCAGTTCTTC
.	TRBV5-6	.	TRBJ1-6	CASSLDQLYSPLHF	TGTGCCAGCAGCTTGGATCAGCTATATTCACCCCTCCACTTT
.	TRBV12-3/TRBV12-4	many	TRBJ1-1	CASSLMAGNTEAFF	TGTGCCAGCAGTTTAATGGCAGGGAACACTGAAGCTTTCTTT
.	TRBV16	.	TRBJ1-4	CASSQLRSEKLFF	TGTGCCAGCAGCCAATTGCGAAGTGAAAAACTGTTTTTT
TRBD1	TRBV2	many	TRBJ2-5	CASTGVNGETQYF	TGTGCCAGTACAGGGGTGAACGGAGAGACCCAGTACTTC
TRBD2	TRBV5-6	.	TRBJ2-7	CASSRRLAGGSEQYF	TGTGCCAGCAGCCGGCGACTAGCGGGGGGATCTGAGCAGTACTTC
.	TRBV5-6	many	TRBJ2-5	CASSLWRSPTEETQYF	TGTGCCAGCAGCCTGTGGCGCTCGCCTACAGAGGAGACCCAGTACTTC
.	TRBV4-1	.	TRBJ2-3	CASSQSEVGGSTQYF	TGTGCCAGCAGCCAGAGTGAAGTCGGGGGTTCAACGCAGTATTTT
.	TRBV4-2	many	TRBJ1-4	CASSPQDPPEKLFF	TGTGCCAGCAGCCCCCAGGACCCACCTGAAAAACTGTTTTTT
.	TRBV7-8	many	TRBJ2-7	CASSPQEGLYEQYF	TGTGCCAGCAGCCCACAGGAGGGACTCTACGAGCAGTACTTC
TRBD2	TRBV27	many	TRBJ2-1	CASGWTSANEQFF	TGTGCCAGCGGTTGGACTAGCGCAAATGAGCAGTTCTTC
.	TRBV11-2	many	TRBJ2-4	CASSPGDKNIQYF	TGTGCCAGCAGCCCCGGGGACAAAAACATTCAGTACTTC
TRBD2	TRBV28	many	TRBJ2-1	CASTRAGGVNEQFF	TGTGCCAGCACCCGCGCTGGGGGGGTCAATGAGCAGTTCTTC
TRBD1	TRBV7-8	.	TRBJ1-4	CASSSGQGYEKLFF	TGTGCCAGCAGCTCGGGACAGGGGTACGAAAAACTGTTTTTT
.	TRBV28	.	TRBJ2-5	CASSSGRGQETQYF	TGTGCCAGCAGTTCAGGCAGGGGCCAAGAGACCCAGTACTTC
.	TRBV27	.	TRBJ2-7	CASSLLSQASYEQYF	TGTGCCAGCAGTTTATTATCTCAAGCCTCCTACGAGCAGTACTTC